The 23 T cell receptor beta chains in this list originate from one sample, sequenced in a study of blood T cell repertoires in COVID-19. Clones were sequenced by immunoSEQ multiplex PCR, and TCRdb holds only the in-frame ones, with some missing. The sample consists of hundreds of thousands of clones, approximately 85% of them appearing once. Sequenced sample: PBMCs or T cells enriched from blood (not recorded which). The receptors come from a woman aged 45-65 years with acute COVID-19.

On this clone itself: One end of the junction fails to match germline, which may point to a read error. V gene TRBV20-1 combines with J gene TRBJ1-4, with D unresolved. The CDR3 runs 11 residues. In germline, CDR1 is DFQATT, CDR2 SNEGSKA (reference sequence). CDR3 in DNA: TGCAGTGCTAGACCCTCAAACAAAGAGGTTTTT. Amino acid sequence: CSARPSNKEVF.

The J gene is TRBJ2-7, the V gene TRBV11-2; 11 nucleotides align to TRBD1. V was pared by 5 bases and J by 6 bases, with 3 bases of the junction left unmatched. Germline V CDR1 and CDR2: SGHAT, FQNNGV. This CDR3 spans 13 amino acids. For the CDR3, the DNA is TGTGCCAGCAGCCCCGGGACAGGGGGCGAGCAGTACTTC. It yields the protein CASSPGTGGEQYF. Full variable domain (remainder filled in from reference TRBV11-2 and TRBJ2-7): EAGVAQSPRYKIIEKRQSVAFWCNPISGHATLYWYQQILGQGPKLLIQFQNNGVVDDSQLPKDRFSAERLKGVDSTLKIQPAKLEDSAVYLCASSPGTGGEQYFGPGTRLTVT.

The chain is built from TRBV5-1 and TRBJ1-3; TRBD1 might be the D (5 bases). V lost 4 bases and J 3 bases, leaving 11 bases between the germline ends. CDR3 length: 14 amino acids. The germline gives CDR1 SGHRS, CDR2 YFSETQ. CDR3 in amino acids: CASSTQGGGNTIYF. The CDR3 region has the DNA TGCGCCAGCAGCACTCAGGGAGGTGGAAACACCATATATTTT.

The genes are TRBV9 and TRBJ1-4; D perhaps matches TRBD1 (6 bases). This CDR3 is built from 13 residues. The germline V gene encodes CDR1 SGDLS and CDR2 YYNGEE. V lost 0 bases to trimming and J lost 10 bases, with 10 bases between them. CDR3 loop: CASSVEGQGKLFF. The CDR3 DNA follows: TGTGCCAGCAGCGTAGAGGGACAAGGAAAACTGTTTTTT.

The V gene is TRBV6-1, the J gene TRBJ1-3; 9 bases agree with TRBD1. Per the germline V gene, CDR1 is MNHNS and CDR2 is SASEGT. This CDR3 contains 14 residues. Losses at the gene ends were 3 bases for V and 4 bases for J; bases not matched to a gene: 1. The CDR3 coding sequence is TGTGCCAGCAGTGAGGGGACAGGGGGAAACACCATATATTTT. Translation: CASSEGTGGNTIYF.

This chain joins TRBV19 and TRBJ1-2, with 7 bases identical to TRBD1. CDR1 LNHDA and CDR2 SQIVND come from the germline V gene (reference sequence). The CDR3 is 12 residues long. Trimming at V came to 3 bases and at J to 8 bases, leaving 3 bases not matched to a gene. This CDR3 is CASSMTGLGYTF. DNA of the CDR3: TGTGCCAGTAGTATGACAGGGCTAGGCTACACCTTC.

The rearrangement links TRBV6-5 to TRBJ2-7, with 9 bases aligning to TRBD1. Germline lookup yields CDR1 MNHEY and CDR2 SVGAGI. The CDR3 length is 16 residues. V lost 2 bases to trimming and J lost 6 bases; unmatched junction nucleotides: 11. The CDR3 DNA follows: TGTGCCAGCAGTTACAACTCCGGGACAGGGTGGTTCGAGCAGTACTTC. Translating it yields CASSYNSGTGWFEQYF.

This chain uses TRBV6-5 with TRBJ2-1, with TRBD1 matching over 9 bases. The CDR3 has 16 residues. Germline V gene sequence: CDR1 MNHEY, CDR2 SVGAGI. V lost 3 bases to trimming and J lost 1 base; unmatched junction nucleotides: 4. The CDR3 coding sequence is TGTGCCAGCAGTTATTTGGGGACAGGGTCCTACAATGAGCAGTTCTTC. Its protein is CASSYLGTGSYNEQFF.

The chain recombines TRBV11-2 with TRBJ2-1; 8 positions agree with TRBD2. The trim removed 1 base at V and 9 bases at J, leaving 8 bases unmatched. This CDR3 is built from 15 residues. Germline V CDR1 and CDR2: SGHAT, FQNNGV. The CDR3 region is CASSLAGLAPSEQFF. In nucleotides, the CDR3 is TGTGCCAGCAGCTTAGCTGGACTAGCCCCCAGTGAGCAGTTCTTC.

This sequence joins TRBV6-5 and TRBJ1-2, with 8 bases that match TRBD1. Trimming took 6 bases from V and 8 from J; bases not matched to a gene: 8. The CDR3 has 13 amino acids. Germline V gene lookup returns CDR1 MNHEY and CDR2 SVGAGI. CDR3 sequence (DNA): TGTGCCAGCAGCCGACAGGGGTTTGAAGGCTACACCTTC. Protein sequence: CASSRQGFEGYTF.

The chain employs TRBV15 and TRBJ2-5; D perhaps matches TRBD1 (6 bases). From germline, CDR1 is LNHNV and CDR2 YYDKDF (reference sequence). The ends were cut back, 2 bases at V and 5 bases at J, with 9 bases in the middle. The CDR3 spans 13 residues. In nucleotides, the CDR3 is TGTGCCACCAGCAGACCGCAGGGGGAGACCCAGTACTTC. Amino acids: CATSRPQGETQYF.

This chain links TRBV7-2 with TRBJ2-7; D perhaps matches TRBD1 (6 bases). The germline V and J ends were trimmed by 1 base and 6 bases, with 16 bases remaining between them. The CDR3 is 15 residues long. Germline lookup yields CDR1 SGHTA and CDR2 FQGNSA. In DNA form, the CDR3 reads TGTGCCAGCAGCTTAGGGGGGACAATGCATACCGAGCAGTACTTC. Its translation: CASSLGGTMHTEQYF.

This chain links TRBV19 with TRBJ1-5; D call uncertain. Germline V gene sequence: CDR1 LNHDA, CDR2 SQIVND (reference sequence). With 3 bases removed from V and 4 bases from J, the gap between germline ends came to 7 bases. The CDR3 is 13 residues long. CDR3 in amino acids: CASSISINQPQHF. CDR3 coding DNA: TGTGCCAGTAGTATCAGTATAAATCAGCCCCAGCATTTT.

The V call is TRBV5-1, the J call TRBJ1-2; D is perhaps TRBD1 (5 bases). With 4 bases removed from V and 4 bases from J, the gap between germline ends came to 17 bases. Germline CDR1 reads SGHRS; CDR2 reads YFSETQ. The CDR3 length is 15 residues. DNA of the CDR3: TGCGCCAGCAGCCGGAGTTCCTCCGGGGGCTATGGCTACACCTTC. Its protein product is CASSRSSSGGYGYTF.

The rearrangement links TRBV28 to TRBJ1-1; 11 nucleotides match TRBD1. Trimming cost V 4 bases and J 2 bases; bases outside gene matches: 9. The CDR3 totals 17 residues. Germline V lookup: CDR1 MDHEN, CDR2 SYDVKM. Here the CDR3 DNA reads TGTGCCAGCAGTTCGACCCTCGGGACAGGGGGAAACACTGAAGCTTTCTTT. Amino acids: CASSSTLGTGGNTEAFF.

The chain is built from TRBV15 and TRBJ1-3, with no clear D. V lost 0 bases and J lost 2, with 8 bases in between. The CDR3 extends over 15 amino acids. Germline lookup yields CDR1 LNHNV and CDR2 YYDKDF (reference sequence). CDR3 residues: CATSRDSRAGNTIYF. The CDR3 DNA follows: TGTGCCACCAGCAGAGATTCGCGCGCTGGAAACACCATATATTTT.

The chain employs TRBV30 and TRBJ1-2; 12 bases align to TRBD1. The germline V gene has CDR1 GTSNPN and CDR2 SVGIG (reference sequence). This CDR3 has 13 amino acids. With V trimmed by 5 bases and J by 8 bases, 6 bases remained unmatched. The CDR3 loop reads CAWDGTGGWGYTF. The CDR3 bases are TGTGCCTGGGATGGGACAGGGGGCTGGGGCTACACCTTC.

The gene calls are TRBV13 and TRBJ2-3; 13 bases match TRBD2. After removal of 0 bases from V and 2 bases from J, the junction contained 11 bases not matched to a gene. Germline CDR1 is PRHDT and CDR2 is FYEKMQ (reference sequence). The CDR3 runs 20 residues. As DNA, the CDR3 is TGTGCCAGCAGCTTAGGACCAAGGACTAGCGGGGGAGGGAACACAGATACGCAGTATTTT. Translating it yields CASSLGPRTSGGGNTDTQYF.

The V call is TRBV29-1, the J call TRBJ1-1, with D perhaps TRBD1 (5 bases). Germline loops: CDR1 SQVTM, CDR2 ANQGSEA. The V end lost 6 bases, the J end lost 4 bases, and 18 bases lay between the germline ends. The CDR3 is made up of 14 amino acids. The CDR3 reads CSVVDRGVVTEAFF. The CDR3 bases are TGCAGCGTGGTCGATCGGGGGGTAGTCACTGAAGCTTTCTTT.

The chain links TRBV11-2 to TRBJ2-3; D is unresolved. The CDR3 spans 13 residues. Deletions cut 5 bases from V and 4 bases from J, with 10 bases between. The germline V gene encodes CDR1 SGHAT and CDR2 FQNNGV. The CDR3 is CASSPSPPDTQYF. CDR3 in DNA: TGTGCCAGCAGCCCCTCCCCCCCAGATACGCAGTATTTT.

The rearrangement links TRBV6-5 to TRBJ2-2; 7 positions match TRBD1. J was trimmed by 5 bases and V by 6 bases; bases with no gene match: 9. This CDR3 is built from 15 residues. Germline V gene sequence: CDR1 MNHEY, CDR2 SVGAGI. The CDR3 DNA reads as TGTGCCAGCAGCTGGGACAGCCAATTTACCGGGGAGCTGTTTTTT. Its translation: CASSWDSQFTGELFF.

The chain couples TRBV5-8 to TRBJ2-7; the D gene is possibly TRBD2 (5 bases). Germline values: CDR1 SGHTS, CDR2 YDEGEE. The CDR3 is 14 residues long. Between the trimmed V and J ends, which lost 2 bases and 3 bases, there was a span of 12 bases. CDR3 region: CASSFTGIHYEQYF. The CDR3 DNA reads as TGTGCCAGCAGCTTTACCGGGATACACTACGAGCAGTACTTC.

This clone has only a few counts. J is TRBJ1-1 and V is TRBV7-2, with 10 bases identical to TRBD1. The V segment lost 3 bases and the J segment 11 bases; nucleotides outside the gene matches: 9. CDR1 SGHTA and CDR2 FQGNSA come from the germline V gene. CDR3 size: 14 residues. CDR3 bases: TGTGCCAGCAGCTTTCGGACAGGGGGTAACTGGGCTTTCTTT. It yields the protein CASSFRTGGNWAFF.